This passage covers 9 T cell receptor beta chains from one sample sequenced in a study of response to subunit inactivated influenza vaccine. In TCRdb, the RT-PCR reads were re-called with MiXCR into one record per CDR3 protein. This table has some 520,000 distinct CDR3 sequences, approximately 15% appearing once. The sequenced sample was CD4+ T cells sorted from PBMCs, obtained around 25 months after vaccination. These receptors were obtained from a man between 50 and 75 years old who received an inactivated influenza vaccine.

This clonotype was seen ten or more times. V is TRBV20-1 and J is TRBJ2-5; no firm D call. Germline CDR1 is DFQATT and CDR2 is SNEGSKA (reference sequence). V was shortened by 5 bases and J by 2 bases, with 6 bases between the two germline ends. This CDR3 comprises 11 residues. The DNA for the CDR3 is TGCAGTGCTGCATATCAAGAGACCCAGTACTTC. Translating gives CSAAYQETQYF.

This clonotype was observed many times. The V and J genes are TRBV29-1 and TRBJ2-1; a weak D match, TRBD2 (7 bases). The CDR3 spans 14 residues. V was trimmed by 6 bases and J by 0 bases, leaving 12 bases between them. From germline, CDR1 is SQVTM and CDR2 ANQGSEA. CDR3 region: CSVKGGGSYNEQFF. The CDR3 region has the DNA TGCAGCGTCAAGGGGGGGGGCTCCTACAATGAGCAGTTCTTC.

This sequence joins TRBV7-2 and TRBJ2-1, with TRBD2 matching over 8 bases. The CDR3 runs 14 residues. The V segment lost 2 bases and the J segment 6 bases; nucleotides outside the gene matches: 3. Germline assignment: CDR1 SGHTA and CDR2 FQGNSA. DNA of the CDR3: TGTGCCAGCAGCTTAAGCGGGGGCCCCAATGAGCAGTTCTTC. Protein: CASSLSGGPNEQFF.

A single count supports this clonotype. The chain carries TRBV7-9 and TRBJ1-2, with TRBD1 matching over 7 bases. CDR1 is SEHNR and CDR2 is FQNEAQ in the germline V gene (reference sequence). With 2 bases clipped from V and 3 bases from J, the junction kept 3 bases outside the gene matches. The CDR3 sequence is 14 residues long. Here the CDR3 reads CASSLQGGHYGYTF. CDR3 bases: TGTGCCAGCAGCTTACAGGGGGGGCACTATGGCTACACCTTC. The complete variable domain, with remaining parts taken from reference TRBV7-9 and TRBJ1-2, reads DTGVSQNPRHKITKRGQNVTFRCDPISEHNRLYWYRQTLGQGPEFLTYFQNEAQLEKSRLLSDRFSAERPKGSFSTLEIQRTEQGDSAMYLCASSLQGGHYGYTFGSGTRLTVV.

The V call is TRBV2, the J call TRBJ2-6; D call uncertain. In germline, CDR1 is SNHLY, CDR2 FYNNEI. This CDR3 comprises 15 residues. V was pared by 6 bases and J by 0 bases, with 9 bases between. CDR3 loop: CASRARYSGANVLTF. The CDR3 DNA follows: TGTGCCAGCAGGGCGAGGTACTCTGGGGCCAACGTCCTGACTTTC.

This rearrangement joins TRBV29-1 to TRBJ2-5; D gene uncertain. The CDR3 has 13 amino acids. From germline, CDR1 is SQVTM and CDR2 ANQGSEA. V lost 2 bases and J lost 2, with 9 bases in between. In DNA form, the CDR3 reads TGCAGCGTTGAAAGAACAGTACAAGAGACCCAGTACTTC. It is translated as CSVERTVQETQYF. The full variable domain, rest sourced from reference TRBV29-1 and TRBJ2-5, is SAVISQKPSRDICQRGTSLTIQCQVDSQVTMMFWYRQQPGQSLTLIATANQGSEATYESGFVIDKFPISRPNLTFSTLTVSNMSPEDSSIYLCSVERTVQETQYFGPGTRLLVL.

CDR3 residues: CASRPSPFPSYEQYF. The CDR3 bases are TGTGCCAGCAGGCCTAGTCCTTTCCCTTCCTACGAGCAGTACTTC. The chain recombines TRBV6-2 or TRBV6-3 with TRBJ2-7; D call uncertain. CDR3 length: 15 amino acids. Deletions cut 6 bases from V and 1 base from J, with 16 bases between. The V gene's germline CDR1 is MNHEY and CDR2 SVGEGT.

Only a few counts were recorded for this clonotype. The V call is TRBV12-3 or TRBV12-4, the J call TRBJ1-1; D might be TRBD1 (6 bases). This CDR3 region has 13 residues. V was shortened by 4 bases and J by 4 bases, with 10 bases between the two germline ends. The CDR3 bases are TGTGCCAGCAGTTCCGAAGGGGGCACTGAAGCTTTCTTT. The encoded protein is CASSSEGGTEAFF.

The chain combines TRBV5-1 with TRBJ1-5, with TRBD1 matching over 7 bases. Germline loops: CDR1 SGHRS, CDR2 YFSETQ. The CDR3 totals 15 residues. Trimming removed 2 bases from V and 3 bases from J; junction bases left unmatched: 5. The CDR3 sequence is CASSFRDSVNQPQHF. DNA of the CDR3: TGCGCCAGCAGCTTCCGGGACAGTGTCAATCAGCCCCAGCATTTT. Full variable domain (missing parts from reference TRBV5-1 and TRBJ1-5): KAGVTQTPRYLIKTRGQQVTLSCSPISGHRSVSWYQQTPGQGLQFLFEYFSETQRNKGNFPGRFSGRQFSNSRSEMNVSTLELGDSALYLCASSFRDSVNQPQHFGDGTRLSIL.